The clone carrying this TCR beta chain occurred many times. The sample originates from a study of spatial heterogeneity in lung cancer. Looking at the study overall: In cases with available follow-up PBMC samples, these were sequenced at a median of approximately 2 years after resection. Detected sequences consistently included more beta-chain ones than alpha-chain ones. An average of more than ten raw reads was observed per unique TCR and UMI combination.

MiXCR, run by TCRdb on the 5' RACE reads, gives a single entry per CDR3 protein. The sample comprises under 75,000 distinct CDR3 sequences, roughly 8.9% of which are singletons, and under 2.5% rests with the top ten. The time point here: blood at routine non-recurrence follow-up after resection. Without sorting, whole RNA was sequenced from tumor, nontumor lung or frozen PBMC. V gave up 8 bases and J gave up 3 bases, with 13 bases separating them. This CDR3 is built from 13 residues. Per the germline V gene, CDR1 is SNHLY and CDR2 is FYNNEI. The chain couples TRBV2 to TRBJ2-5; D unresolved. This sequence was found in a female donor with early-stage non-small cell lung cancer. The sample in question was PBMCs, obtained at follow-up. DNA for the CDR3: TGTGCCAGCGTGTTTGAGGAGAAAGAGACCCAGTACTTC. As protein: CASVFEEKETQYF. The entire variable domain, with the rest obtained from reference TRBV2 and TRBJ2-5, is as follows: EPEVTQTPSHQVTQMGQEVILRCVPISNHLYFYWYRQILGQKVEFLVSFYNNEISEKSEIFDDQFSVERPDGSNFTLKIRSTKLEDSAMYFCASVFEEKETQYFGPGTRLLVL.